This is a list of T cell receptor beta chains from one sample in a study of blood T cell repertoires in COVID-19. Assay used: immunoSEQ multiplex PCR; TCRdb lists only in-frame clones, some missing. The table records 150,000 or so clones, roughly 87% of them present only once. Sequenced sample: peripheral blood. The receptors here all came from a woman aged 45-60 years with acute or convalescent COVID-19. Both conserved end residues are part of each CDR3. A D gene is named only where the DNA matches it firmly. Size values are once, few and many counts, or a class for expanded clones, and some rows have none.

v_gene	j_gene	d_gene	abundance	CDR3nt	CDR3aa
TRBV6-5	TRBJ2-7	-	-	TGTGCCAGCAGTTACAACAGGGACTACGAGCAGTACTTC	CASSYNRDYEQYF
TRBV27	TRBJ2-3	-	-	TGTGCCAGCAGTTTAAGGGTAGGGACACCCAGTGAGCAGTATTTT	CASSLRVGTPSEQYF
TRBV19	TRBJ2-5	-	-	TGTGCCAGTAGTACCGCCAAGACCGGGGTGCGGACCCAGTACTTC	CASSTAKTGVRTQYF
TRBV27	TRBJ2-2	TRBD1	-	TGTGCCAGCAGTGTGGGACAGGGCATCACCGGGGAGCTGTTTTTT	CASSVGQGITGELFF
TRBV19	TRBJ2-7	-	-	TGTGCCAGTAGTATGGTAGAGGGAAACTCCTACGAGCAGTACTTC	CASSMVEGNSYEQYF
TRBV7-9	TRBJ2-7	-	-	TGTGCCAGCAGTGTGCAGAACTCCTACGAGCAGTACTTC	CASSVQNSYEQYF
TRBV7-2	TRBJ1-1	TRBD1	-	TGTGCCAGCAGCTTAGTCGCCCTTGGGACAGGGGCCGGGGGAGCTTTCTTT	CASSLVALGTGAGGAFF
TRBV5-4	TRBJ2-1	TRBD2	-	TGTGCCAGCAGCTCGGGGGGACGGGAGCAGTTCTTC	CASSSGGREQFF
TRBV7-3	TRBJ1-1	TRBD1	once	TGTGCCAGCAGCCTTGTCGGACAGGCGAACACTGAAGCTTTCTTT	CASSLVGQANTEAFF
TRBV5-1	TRBJ1-1	-	few	TGCGCCAGCAGCTTGTATGGACAACCGAACACTGAAGCTTTCTTT	CASSLYGQPNTEAFF
TRBV5-1	TRBJ2-7	-	-	TGCGCCAGCAGCGGGGCGGCAGCCAACTACGAGCAGTACTTC	CASSGAAANYEQYF
TRBV15	TRBJ2-1	TRBD2	-	TGTGCCACCAGTCCGGGACTAGCGGGTCATGAGCAGTTCTTC	CATSPGLAGHEQFF
TRBV7-2	TRBJ1-5	-	-	TGTGCCAGCAGCTCCGACATGAATCAGCCCCAGCATTTT	CASSSDMNQPQHF
TRBV4-2	TRBJ2-5	-	-	TGTGCCAGCAGCCAAGTCTCAGAAGAGACCCAGTACTTC	CASSQVSEETQYF
TRBV7-3	TRBJ2-1	TRBD2	-	TGTGCCAGCAGCTTAGGGCTAGCGGGGAATGAGCAGTTCTTC	CASSLGLAGNEQFF
TRBV19	TRBJ1-3	-	few	TGTGCCAGTAGTATCGGGTTCGGGGAAAACTCTGGAAACACCATATATTTT	CASSIGFGENSGNTIYF
TRBV24-1	TRBJ2-3	TRBD2	-	TGTGCCACCAGTGATTCTCGTCCCGGGACTAGCGGGAGGGTGCAAGATACGCAGTATTTT	CATSDSRPGTSGRVQDTQYF
TRBV19	TRBJ1-2	TRBD1	-	TGTGCCAGTAGTATAGGGGACAGGGGAGGCTACACCTTC	CASSIGDRGGYTF
TRBV18	TRBJ2-3	-	-	TGTGCCAGCTCACCACTAAGCAGGGTGGATACGCAGTATTTT	CASSPLSRVDTQYF
TRBV5-1	TRBJ1-1	-	once	TGCGCCAGCAGCTTGGATGGGACAACTCTGGGTAGGGACACTGAAGCTTTCTTT	CASSLDGTTLGRDTEAFF
TRBV4-1	TRBJ2-5	-	once	TGCGCCAGCAGCCAAGATGGGGGGACAGAGACCCAGTACTTC	CASSQDGGTETQYF
TRBV7-9	TRBJ2-5	-	-	TGTGCCAGCAGCTCTAGTCAAGAGACCCAGTACTTC	CASSSSQETQYF
TRBV5-1	TRBJ2-5	TRBD2	-	TGCGCCAGCACCCATTCCCCGGGGGGTCCGGAGACCCAGTACTTC	CASTHSPGGPETQYF
TRBV12-3/TRBV12-4	TRBJ1-2	-	-	TGTGCCAGCGCGCAGGTCTCCTCCTATGGCTACACCTTC	CASAQVSSYGYTF
TRBV3-1/TRBV3-2	TRBJ1-1	-	-	TGTGCCAGCACCGATTGGGGGGACGCAAACACTGAAGCTTTCTTT	CASTDWGDANTEAFF
TRBV6-5	TRBJ1-2	-	-	TGTGCCACCAGACAGATGAGCTATGGCTACACCTTC	CATRQMSYGYTF
TRBV30	TRBJ1-1	TRBD1	-	TGTGCCTGGACCAAGGACAGGGTGGACACTGAAGCTTTCTTT	CAWTKDRVDTEAFF